The clone carrying this T cell receptor beta chain occurred many times. Its antigen is not identified. This sample's time point: sample taken at primary tumor resection. The CDR3 totals 18 residues. Trimming cost V 0 bases and J 3 bases, with 20 bases left between them. The V gene's germline CDR1 is KGHSH and CDR2 LQKENI. This sample is part of a study of spatial heterogeneity in lung cancer. Study background: There were consistently more beta-chain sequences detected than alpha-chain sequences. Overall study findings and caveats: Within tumors, counts of expanded alpha and beta TCRs tracked tumor mutation counts.

TCRdb re-derived calls from the 5' RACE reads in MiXCR, one entry per CDR3 protein. The data show 6,000 to 8,500 distinct CDR3 sequences, roughly 3.5% seen once. The gene calls are TRBV18 and TRBJ1-1, with D uncertain. The origin of this receptor is a male donor with early-stage non-small cell lung cancer. The starting material was lung tumor tissue, obtained at surgery. CDR3 DNA sequence: TGTGCCAGCTCACCACCATACACACAGAGGGTGTCGGACACTGAAGCTTTCTTT. Protein sequence: CASSPPYTQRVSDTEAFF.